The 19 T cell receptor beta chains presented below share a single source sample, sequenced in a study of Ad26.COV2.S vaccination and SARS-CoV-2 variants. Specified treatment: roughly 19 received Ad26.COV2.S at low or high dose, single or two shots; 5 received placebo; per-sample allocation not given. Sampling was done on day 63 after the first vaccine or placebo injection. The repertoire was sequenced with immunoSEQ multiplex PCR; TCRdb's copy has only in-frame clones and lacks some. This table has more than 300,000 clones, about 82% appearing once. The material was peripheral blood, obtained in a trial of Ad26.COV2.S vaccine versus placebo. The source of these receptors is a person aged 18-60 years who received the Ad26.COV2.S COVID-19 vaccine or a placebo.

The CDR3 nucleotides read TGCGCCAGCAGCCAGGACAGATACGAGCAGTACTTC. Residues: CASSQDRYEQYF. The rearrangement joins TRBV4-1 to TRBJ2-7; maybe TRBD1 (6 bases). The V end was cut by 3 bases, the J end by 4 bases, with 7 bases between. This CDR3 region has 12 residues. The germline V gene has CDR1 MGHRA and CDR2 YSYEKL.

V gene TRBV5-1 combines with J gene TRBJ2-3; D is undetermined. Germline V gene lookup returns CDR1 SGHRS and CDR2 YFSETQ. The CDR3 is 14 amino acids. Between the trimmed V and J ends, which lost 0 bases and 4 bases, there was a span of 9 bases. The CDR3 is CASSLVMGADTQYF. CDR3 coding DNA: TGCGCCAGCAGCTTGGTTATGGGTGCAGATACGCAGTATTTT.

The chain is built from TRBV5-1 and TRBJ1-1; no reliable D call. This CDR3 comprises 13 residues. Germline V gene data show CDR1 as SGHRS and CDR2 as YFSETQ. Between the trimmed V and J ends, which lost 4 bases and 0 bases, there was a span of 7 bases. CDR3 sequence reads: CASSPGVNTEAFF. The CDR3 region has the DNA TGCGCCAGCAGCCCTGGGGTGAACACTGAAGCTTTCTTT.

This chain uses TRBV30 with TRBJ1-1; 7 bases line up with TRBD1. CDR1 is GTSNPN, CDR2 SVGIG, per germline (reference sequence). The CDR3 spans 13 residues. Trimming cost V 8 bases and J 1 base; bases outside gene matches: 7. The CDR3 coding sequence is TGTGCCGGACGGGACAGCTCGAACACTGAAGCTTTCTTT. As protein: CAGRDSSNTEAFF.

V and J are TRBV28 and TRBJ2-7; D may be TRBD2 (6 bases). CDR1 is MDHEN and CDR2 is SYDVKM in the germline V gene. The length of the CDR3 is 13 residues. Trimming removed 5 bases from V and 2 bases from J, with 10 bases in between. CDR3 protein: CASSSWTTYEQYF. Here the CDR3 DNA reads TGTGCCAGCAGTAGTTGGACTACCTACGAGCAGTACTTC. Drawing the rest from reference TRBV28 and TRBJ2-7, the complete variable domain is DVKVTQSSRYLVKRTGEKVFLECVQDMDHENMFWYRQDPGLGLRLIYFSYDVKMKEKGDIPEGYSVSREKKERFSLILESASTNQTSMYLCASSSWTTYEQYFGPGTRLTVT.

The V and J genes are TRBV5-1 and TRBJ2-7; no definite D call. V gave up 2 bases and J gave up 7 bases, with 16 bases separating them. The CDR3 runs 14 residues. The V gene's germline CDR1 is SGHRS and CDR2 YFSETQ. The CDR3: CASSFNSGKGEQYF. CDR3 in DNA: TGCGCCAGCAGCTTTAACTCCGGTAAGGGTGAGCAGTACTTC.

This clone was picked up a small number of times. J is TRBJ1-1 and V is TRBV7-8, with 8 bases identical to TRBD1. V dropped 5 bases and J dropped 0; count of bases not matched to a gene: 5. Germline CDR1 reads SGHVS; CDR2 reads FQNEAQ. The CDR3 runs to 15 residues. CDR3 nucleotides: TGTGCCAGCAGCGCAGGGACAGGCCTGAACACTGAAGCTTTCTTT. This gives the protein CASSAGTGLNTEAFF.

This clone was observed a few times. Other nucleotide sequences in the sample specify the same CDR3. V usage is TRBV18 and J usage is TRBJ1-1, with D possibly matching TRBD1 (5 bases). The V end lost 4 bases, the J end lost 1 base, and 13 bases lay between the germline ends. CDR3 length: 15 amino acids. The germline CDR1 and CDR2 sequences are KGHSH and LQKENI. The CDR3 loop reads CASSLRDGPNTEAFF. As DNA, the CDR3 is TGTGCCAGCTCACTCCGGGACGGACCGAACACTGAAGCTTTCTTT.

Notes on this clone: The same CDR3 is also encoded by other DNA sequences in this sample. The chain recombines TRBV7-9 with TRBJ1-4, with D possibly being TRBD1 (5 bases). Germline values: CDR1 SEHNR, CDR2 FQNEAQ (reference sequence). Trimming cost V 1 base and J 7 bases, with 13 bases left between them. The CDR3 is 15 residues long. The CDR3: CASSLVAGDGEKLFF. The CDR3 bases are TGTGCCAGCAGCTTAGTGGCCGGGGACGGTGAAAAACTGTTTTTT. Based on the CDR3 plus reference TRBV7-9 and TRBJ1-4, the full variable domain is DTGVSQNPRHKITKRGQNVTFRCDPISEHNRLYWYRQTLGQGPEFLTYFQNEAQLEKSRLLSDRFSAERPKGSFSTLEIQRTEQGDSAMYLCASSLVAGDGEKLFFGSGTQLSVL.

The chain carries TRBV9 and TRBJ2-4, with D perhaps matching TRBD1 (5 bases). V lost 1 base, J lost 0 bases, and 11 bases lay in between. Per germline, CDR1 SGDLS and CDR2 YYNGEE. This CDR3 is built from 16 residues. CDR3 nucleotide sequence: TGTGCCAGCAGCGTATCTGGGGCAGTAGCCAAAAACATTCAGTACTTC. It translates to CASSVSGAVAKNIQYF.

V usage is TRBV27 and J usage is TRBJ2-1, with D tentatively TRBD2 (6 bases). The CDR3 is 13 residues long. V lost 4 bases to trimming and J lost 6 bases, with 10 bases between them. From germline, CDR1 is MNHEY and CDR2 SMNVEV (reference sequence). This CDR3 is CASSWDSINEQFF. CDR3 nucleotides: TGTGCCAGCAGTTGGGACTCGATCAATGAGCAGTTCTTC.

CDR3 nucleotides: TGTGCCAGCAGGGTTGGACAGGGATTTAACTATGGCTACACCTTC. Its translation: CASRVGQGFNYGYTF. The V and J genes are TRBV6-5 and TRBJ1-2; 8 bases line up with TRBD1. The CDR3 runs to 15 residues. From germline, CDR1 is MNHEY and CDR2 SVGAGI. V was pared by 6 bases and J by 1 base, with 7 bases of the junction left unmatched.

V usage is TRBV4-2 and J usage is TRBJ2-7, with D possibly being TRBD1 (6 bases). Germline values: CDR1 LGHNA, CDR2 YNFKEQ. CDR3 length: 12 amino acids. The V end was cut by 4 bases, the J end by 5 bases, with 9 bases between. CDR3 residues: CASSLDRDEQYF. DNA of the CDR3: TGTGCCAGCAGCCTGGACAGAGACGAGCAGTACTTC.

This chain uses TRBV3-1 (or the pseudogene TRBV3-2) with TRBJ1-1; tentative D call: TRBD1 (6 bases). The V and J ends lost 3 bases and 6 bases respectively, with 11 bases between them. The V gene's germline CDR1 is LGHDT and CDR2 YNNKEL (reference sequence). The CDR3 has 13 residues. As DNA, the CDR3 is TGTGCCAGCAGCCACGGGGGGCCGGCTGAAGCTTTCTTT. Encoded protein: CASSHGGPAEAFF.

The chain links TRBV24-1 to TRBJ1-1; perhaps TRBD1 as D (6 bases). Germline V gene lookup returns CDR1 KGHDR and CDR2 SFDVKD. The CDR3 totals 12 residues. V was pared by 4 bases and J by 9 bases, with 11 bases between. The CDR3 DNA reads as TGTGCCACCAGTGACGGGACACCTAAAGCTTTCTTT. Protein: CATSDGTPKAFF.

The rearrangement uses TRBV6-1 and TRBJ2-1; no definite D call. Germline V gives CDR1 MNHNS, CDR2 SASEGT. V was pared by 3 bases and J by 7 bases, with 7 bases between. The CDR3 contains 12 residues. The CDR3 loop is CASSDEWNEQFF. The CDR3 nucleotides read TGTGCCAGCAGTGATGAATGGAATGAGCAGTTCTTC.

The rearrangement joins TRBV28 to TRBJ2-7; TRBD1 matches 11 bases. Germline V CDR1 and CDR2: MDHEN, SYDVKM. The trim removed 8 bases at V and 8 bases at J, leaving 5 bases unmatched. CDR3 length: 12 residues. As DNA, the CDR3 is TGTGCCAGCCCTGGGACAGGGGGACAGCAGTACTTC. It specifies CASPGTGGQQYF.

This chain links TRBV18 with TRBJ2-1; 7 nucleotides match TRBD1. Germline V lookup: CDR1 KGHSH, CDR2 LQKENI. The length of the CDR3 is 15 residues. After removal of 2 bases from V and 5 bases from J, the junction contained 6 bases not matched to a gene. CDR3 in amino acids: CASSPVPGQNNEQFF. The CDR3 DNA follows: TGTGCCAGCTCACCAGTACCGGGACAGAACAATGAGCAGTTCTTC.

CDR3: CASSYGAGATLNEQFF. The CDR3 DNA reads TGCGCCAGCAGTTACGGTGCGGGGGCAACTCTCAATGAGCAGTTCTTC. The chain uses TRBV5-1 and TRBJ2-1; possible D gene TRBD2, 7 bases. V lost 5 bases and J lost 6, with 21 bases in between. The CDR3 totals 16 residues. Germline-derived CDR1 and CDR2 are SGHRS and YFSETQ.